The 25 T cell receptor beta chains below come from one sample, sequenced in a study of Ad26.COV2.S vaccination and SARS-CoV-2 variants. Treatment denoted: 15 to 20 received Ad26.COV2.S at low or high dose, single or two shots; roughly 5 received placebo; per-sample allocation not given. Day 63 following the first vaccine or placebo injection was when the samples were taken. Profiling relied on immunoSEQ multiplex PCR, and the TCRdb table lists in-frame clones only, not all of them. The sample carries 300,000 to 400,000 clones, around nine tenths recorded once. Sequenced here: peripheral blood, sampled in a trial of Ad26.COV2.S vaccine versus placebo. All receptors derive from a person between 18 and 65 years old who received the Ad26.COV2.S COVID-19 vaccine or a placebo.

The CDR3 DNA sequence: TGTGCCAGTAGTATAAGCAGGGGGGAAGTGAGCACTGAAGCTTTCTTT. It yields the protein CASSISRGEVSTEAFF. J is TRBJ1-1 and V is TRBV19, with 7 bases identical to TRBD1. The J segment lost 4 bases and the V segment lost 2 bases, leaving 10 bases of the junction unmatched. Germline V lookup: CDR1 LNHDA, CDR2 SQIVND (reference sequence). CDR3 length: 16 residues.

A few counts support this clone. The genes are TRBV5-1 and TRBJ2-7; possibly TRBD1 for D (7 bases). Germline values: CDR1 SGHRS, CDR2 YFSETQ. The length of the CDR3 is 15 residues. Deletions cut 4 bases from V and 7 bases from J, with 21 bases between. The CDR3 DNA is TGCGCCAGCAGCCGCGTAGGTCGGACAGGAGGGGAGCAGTACTTC. Translated, it gives CASSRVGRTGGEQYF. Full variable domain (remainder filled in from reference TRBV5-1 and TRBJ2-7): KAGVTQTPRYLIKTRGQQVTLSCSPISGHRSVSWYQQTPGQGLQFLFEYFSETQRNKGNFPGRFSGRQFSNSRSEMNVSTLELGDSALYLCASSRVGRTGGEQYFGPGTRLTVT.

The table lists this clone with a few counts. V and J are TRBV27 and TRBJ1-1; D gene ambiguous. This CDR3 is built from 14 residues. V lost 6 bases and J 4 bases, leaving 15 bases between the germline ends. Germline assignment: CDR1 MNHEY and CDR2 SMNVEV (reference sequence). CDR3 coding DNA: TGTGCCAGCAGCCCACCCGGCCTATCCACTGAAGCTTTCTTT. Its translation: CASSPPGLSTEAFF.

The genes are TRBV5-1 and TRBJ1-2; 7 nucleotides match TRBD1. The CDR3 has 14 residues. Germline lookup yields CDR1 SGHRS and CDR2 YFSETQ. V shed 3 bases and J 4 bases; nucleotides not matched to a gene: 6. In nucleotides, the CDR3 is TGCGCCAGCAGCTCGGGACAGAGCTTCTATGGCTACACCTTC. Its translation: CASSSGQSFYGYTF.

The rearrangement links TRBV5-4 to TRBJ1-2; D gene uncertain. The CDR3 consists of 14 residues. Germline CDR1 SGHNT, CDR2 YYREEE (reference sequence). The V gene lost 5 bases and the J gene lost 3 bases, with 14 bases spanning the gap. The CDR3 region has the DNA TGTGCCAGCAGTCCGGAGGGAACCCACTATGGCTACACCTTC. It yields the protein CASSPEGTHYGYTF. Looking up the rest from reference TRBV5-4 and TRBJ1-2 gives the full variable domain: ETGVTQSPTHLIKTRGQQVTLRCSSQSGHNTVSWYQQALGQGPQFIFQYYREEENGRGNFPPRFSGLQFPNYSSELNVNALELDDSALYLCASSPEGTHYGYTFGSGTRLTVV.

V is TRBV11-2 and J is TRBJ1-4; the D gene is possibly TRBD1 (5 bases). In germline, CDR1 is SGHAT, CDR2 FQNNGV. V was pared by 1 base and J by 4 bases, with 13 bases between. The CDR3 contains 16 residues. The CDR3 bases are TGTGCCAGCAGCTTAGGTTTGACAGCTTATAATGAAAAACTGTTTTTT. Its translation: CASSLGLTAYNEKLFF.

The chain joins TRBV5-1 to TRBJ2-5; TRBD1 might be the D (6 bases). CDR1 and CDR2 (germline): SGHRS, YFSETQ. CDR3 length equals 13 residues. Trimming shortened V by 2 bases and J by 5 bases, and 10 bases separated the two germline ends. This CDR3 reads CASSLQGFETQYF. The DNA for the CDR3 is TGCGCCAGCAGCTTACAGGGTTTCGAGACCCAGTACTTC.

The J gene is TRBJ2-4, the V gene TRBV14; 8 nucleotides match TRBD2. The CDR3 runs to 15 residues. CDR1 SGHDN and CDR2 FVKESK come from the germline V gene. V gave up 0 bases and J gave up 6 bases; unmatched junction bases: 4. The chain's CDR3 is CASSQEAGGLNIQYF. For the CDR3, the DNA is TGTGCCAGCAGCCAAGAGGCGGGGGGATTAAACATTCAGTACTTC.

This sequence joins TRBV9 and TRBJ1-2; the D gene is possibly TRBD1 (6 bases). This CDR3 has 15 amino acids. CDR1 SGDLS and CDR2 YYNGEE come from the germline V gene. V was cut by 0 bases and J by 4 bases, with 13 bases left in between. This CDR3 is CASSVDGRGSYGYTF. Written as DNA, the CDR3 is TGTGCCAGCAGCGTAGATGGCAGGGGAAGCTATGGCTACACCTTC.

The V gene is TRBV15, the J gene TRBJ1-5, with 10 positions matching TRBD1. V dropped 3 bases and J dropped 4; count of bases not matched to a gene: 6. Germline CDR1 LNHNV, CDR2 YYDKDF (reference sequence). This CDR3 contains 16 residues. CDR3 DNA: TGTGCCACCAGCAGTGACCGGGACAGGGGTAATCAGCCCCAGCATTTT. It is translated as CATSSDRDRGNQPQHF.

This clone was observed a handful of times. V gene TRBV30 combines with J gene TRBJ1-5, with TRBD1 matching 7 bases. The length of the CDR3 is 14 residues. The germline gives CDR1 GTSNPN, CDR2 SVGIG (reference sequence). The trim removed 3 bases at V and 4 bases at J, leaving 6 bases unmatched. CDR3 amino acids: CAWSAGTVNQPQHF. The CDR3 DNA reads as TGTGCCTGGAGCGCCGGGACAGTAAATCAGCCCCAGCATTTT.

The genes are TRBV5-4 and TRBJ2-5; 12 nucleotides agree with TRBD2. The germline V gene has CDR1 SGHNT and CDR2 YYREEE (reference sequence). V dropped 4 bases and J dropped 3; count of bases not matched to a gene: 16. The length of the CDR3 is 19 residues. CDR3 in DNA: TGTGCCAGCAGCAGACCTACTAGCGGGGGGATCCCCGGCGAAGAGACCCAGTACTTC. This codes for CASSRPTSGGIPGEETQYF.

The V gene is TRBV28, the J gene TRBJ1-1; 10 bases match TRBD1. V lost 4 bases, J lost 4 bases, and 18 bases stayed unmatched. Germline V lookup: CDR1 MDHEN, CDR2 SYDVKM. CDR3 length: 19 residues. The CDR3 coding sequence is TGTGCCAGCAGTTCATACCCATTCGGACAGGGGGGAGTTGGCACTGAAGCTTTCTTT. Translation gives CASSSYPFGQGGVGTEAFF.

The rearrangement links TRBV5-8 to TRBJ2-3, with D tentatively TRBD2 (5 bases). Per the germline V gene, CDR1 is SGHTS and CDR2 is YDEGEE. V lost 0 bases and J lost 4, with 15 bases in between. The CDR3 loop spans 16 amino acids. The CDR3 region is CASSLGNGIRADTQYF. Written as DNA, the CDR3 is TGTGCCAGCAGCTTGGGGAACGGGATAAGAGCAGATACGCAGTATTTT.

The chain has TRBV5-1 and TRBJ2-1; TRBD2 aligns across 11 bases. This CDR3 is 18 amino acids long. Germline CDR1 and CDR2: SGHRS and YFSETQ. V was clipped by 4 bases and J by 5 bases; unmatched bases: 14. CDR3 bases: TGCGCCAGCAGCCCACGGCCGCCCGGGACTAGCGGAAACAATGAGCAGTTCTTC. As protein: CASSPRPPGTSGNNEQFF.

The CDR3 DNA reads as TGTGCCAGCAGCCAAGAAAGGGAAGCTAACTATGGCTACACCTTC. Its protein product is CASSQEREANYGYTF. The chain recombines TRBV3-1 (or the pseudogene TRBV3-2) with TRBJ1-2; D gene ambiguous. The CDR3 runs to 15 residues. CDR1 and CDR2 (germline): LGHDT, YNNKEL (reference sequence). Trimming removed 0 bases from V and 0 bases from J, with 8 bases in between.

CDR3: CASSLRTALTEAFF. CDR3 bases: TGTGCCAGCAGCTTGCGGACCGCGCTCACTGAAGCTTTCTTT. The chain recombines TRBV5-6 with TRBJ1-1; no reliable D call. Trimming took 1 base from V and 4 from J, leaving 11 bases between them. The CDR3 totals 14 residues. Germline loops: CDR1 SGHDT, CDR2 YYEEEE. Drawing the rest from reference TRBV5-6 and TRBJ1-1, the complete variable domain is DAGVTQSPTHLIKTRGQQVTLRCSPKSGHDTVSWYQQALGQGPQFIFQYYEEEERQRGNFPDRFSGHQFPNYSSELNVNALLLGDSALYLCASSLRTALTEAFFGQGTRLTVV.

The gene calls are TRBV6-2 or TRBV6-3 and TRBJ1-1, with 9 nucleotides matching TRBD1. Germline V CDR1 and CDR2: MNHEY, SVGEGT. V shed 5 bases and J 11 bases; nucleotides not matched to a gene: 9. The CDR3 runs to 13 residues. The CDR3 bases are TGTGCCAGCAGTACCTACAGGGGGCGCGTGGCTTTCTTT. It encodes CASSTYRGRVAFF.

This chain uses TRBV7-9 with TRBJ2-1; D may be TRBD2 (5 bases). This CDR3 region has 14 residues. The germline CDR1 and CDR2 sequences are SEHNR and FQNEAQ (reference sequence). The V gene lost 2 bases and the J gene lost 0 bases, with 5 bases spanning the gap. The CDR3 nucleotides read TGTGCCAGCAGCTTAAGCGGCTCCTACAATGAGCAGTTCTTC. It translates to CASSLSGSYNEQFF.

This sequence joins TRBV9 and TRBJ2-5, with TRBD1 as a possible D gene (6 bases). V was clipped by 0 bases and J by 2 bases, with 11 bases between them. CDR3 size: 15 residues. Germline assignment: CDR1 SGDLS and CDR2 YYNGEE. The CDR3: CASSVGTESQETQYF. The CDR3 DNA follows: TGTGCCAGCAGCGTAGGGACAGAGAGTCAAGAGACCCAGTACTTC. Combining the CDR3 with reference TRBV9 and TRBJ2-5 gives the whole variable domain DSGVTQTPKHLITATGQRVTLRCSPRSGDLSVYWYQQSLDQGLQFLIQYYNGEERAKGNILERFSAQQFPDLHSELNLSSLELGDSALYFCASSVGTESQETQYFGPGTRLLVL.

The chain's CDR3 is CASSRQGGYTF. CDR3 sequence (DNA): TGTGCCAGCAGCCGACAGGGGGGCTACACCTTC. The chain couples TRBV7-2 to TRBJ1-2; 8 bases are a match to TRBD1. The germline CDR1 and CDR2 sequences are SGHTA and FQGNSA. The CDR3 sequence is 11 residues long. V was clipped by 5 bases and J by 8 bases; unmatched bases: 1.

The rearrangement links TRBV10-3 to TRBJ1-2; D is ambiguous. CDR1 is ENHRY, CDR2 SYGVKD, per germline. This CDR3 has 14 residues. V lost 4 bases and J 4 bases, leaving 13 bases between the germline ends. CDR3 loop: CAISARESPYGYTF. The CDR3 DNA sequence: TGTGCCATCAGTGCTCGGGAGTCCCCCTATGGCTACACCTTC.

The chain carries TRBV7-8 and TRBJ2-5; D possibly matches TRBD1 or TRBD2 (6 bases each). The CDR3 consists of 14 residues. In germline, CDR1 is SGHVS, CDR2 FQNEAQ. Trimming removed 0 bases from V and 5 bases from J, with 10 bases in between. CDR3 nucleotides: TGTGCCAGCAGCTTAGCGGGGGGCGTCGAGACCCAGTACTTC. Its protein product is CASSLAGGVETQYF.

This chain uses TRBV2 with TRBJ2-7, with TRBD2 as a possible D gene (5 bases). The CDR3 is 12 residues long. With 7 bases removed from V and 3 bases from J, the gap between germline ends came to 10 bases. Germline-derived CDR1 and CDR2 are SNHLY and FYNNEI. The chain's CDR3 is CASIASHYEQYF. The CDR3 nucleotides are TGTGCCAGCATAGCGTCCCACTACGAGCAGTACTTC.

This clone is a singleton in its sample. The CDR3 sequence: CASSQDEEINQPQHF. CDR3 in DNA: TGCGCCAGCAGCCAAGATGAGGAGATCAATCAGCCCCAGCATTTT. The gene calls are TRBV4-1 and TRBJ1-5; no reliable D call. Germline V gene sequence: CDR1 MGHRA, CDR2 YSYEKL. The CDR3 extends over 15 amino acids. The V end lost 0 bases, the J end lost 3 bases, and 9 bases lay between the germline ends.